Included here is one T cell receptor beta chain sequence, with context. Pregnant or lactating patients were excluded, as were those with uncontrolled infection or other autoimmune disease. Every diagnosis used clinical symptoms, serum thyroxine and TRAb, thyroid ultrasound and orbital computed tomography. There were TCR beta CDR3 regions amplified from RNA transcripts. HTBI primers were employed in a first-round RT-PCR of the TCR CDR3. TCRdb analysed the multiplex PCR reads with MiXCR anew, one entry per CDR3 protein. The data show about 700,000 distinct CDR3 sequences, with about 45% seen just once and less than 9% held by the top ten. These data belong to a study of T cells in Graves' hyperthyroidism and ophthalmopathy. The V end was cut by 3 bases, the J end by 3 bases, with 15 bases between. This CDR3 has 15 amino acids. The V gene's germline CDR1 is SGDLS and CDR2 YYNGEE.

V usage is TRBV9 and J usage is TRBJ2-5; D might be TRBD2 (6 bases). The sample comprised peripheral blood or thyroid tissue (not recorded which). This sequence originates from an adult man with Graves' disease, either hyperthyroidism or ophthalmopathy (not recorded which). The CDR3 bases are TGTGCCAGCAGCGAAGGAGGGAACACTGAAGAGACCCAGTACTTC. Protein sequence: CASSEGGNTEETQYF.